The 19 T cell receptor beta chains presented below share a single source sample, sequenced in a study of blood T cell repertoires in COVID-19. The protocol was immunoSEQ multiplex PCR, while the TCRdb copy is restricted to in-frame clones and leaves out a portion. The sample shows roughly 150,000 clones, roughly 82% of them seen only once. Sequencing was performed on peripheral blood. The source of these receptors is a woman aged 45-60 years in a cohort sampled during active or convalescent COVID-19.

This chain connects TRBV18 to TRBJ1-1; TRBD1 might be the D (6 bases). V lost 8 bases to trimming and J lost 0 bases, with 13 bases between them. Germline CDR1 is KGHSH and CDR2 is LQKENI. This CDR3 spans 14 amino acids. The CDR3 loop is CASNQGLMNTEAFF. The CDR3 bases are TGTGCCAGCAACCAGGGGCTTATGAACACTGAAGCTTTCTTT. The full variable domain, in which reference TRBV18 and TRBJ1-1 provide the parts outside the CDR3, is NAGVMQNPRHLVRRRGQEARLRCSPMKGHSHVYWYRQLPEEGLKFMVYLQKENIIDESGMPKERFSAEFPKEGPSILRIQQVVRGDSAAYFCASNQGLMNTEAFFGQGTRLTVV.

The rearrangement joins TRBV21-1 to TRBJ1-1; whether TRBD1, the table's D call, matches the DNA was not checked. TRBV21-1 is classified as a pseudogene. This CDR3 has 14 residues. The CDR3 is CASSKQGLNTEAFF. CDR3 sequence (DNA): TGTGCCAGCAGCAAACAGGGTTTGAACACTGAAGCTTTCTTT.

The CDR3, as DNA: TGTGCCAGCAGCCAAGATATAATACGAGGGGGCTTGGGCTACACCTTC. This codes for CASSQDIIRGGLGYTF. The chain recombines TRBV14 with TRBJ1-2; 7 bases agree with TRBD1. J gave up 8 bases and V 0 bases, and 12 bases lay outside the gene matches. The CDR3 is 16 residues long. CDR1 is SGHDN, CDR2 FVKESK, per germline.

The chain has TRBV2 and TRBJ1-6, with 7 bases fitting TRBD1. CDR1 and CDR2 (germline): SNHLY, FYNNEI. The CDR3 spans 16 residues. V lost 5 bases to trimming and J lost 5 bases; unmatched junction nucleotides: 9. CDR3 bases: TGTGCCAGCAGTCCGCAGGGGGGCAGGGATAATTCACCCCTCCACTTT. Amino acids: CASSPQGGRDNSPLHF.

The chain's CDR3 is CASNLGGANTGELFF. CDR3 DNA: TGTGCCAGTAATCTCGGGGGGGCGAACACCGGGGAGCTGTTTTTT. The genes are TRBV19 and TRBJ2-2; TRBD2 matches 8 bases. The CDR3 length is 15 residues. V was pared by 7 bases and J by 0 bases, with 4 bases of the junction left unmatched. Germline CDR1 is LNHDA and CDR2 is SQIVND (reference sequence).

CDR3 protein: CASSLDRGSSGYTF. The CDR3 coding sequence is TGTGCCAGCAGCTTGGACAGGGGAAGCTCTGGCTACACCTTC. The V gene is TRBV11-2, the J gene TRBJ1-2, with 9 positions matching TRBD1. V was clipped by 3 bases and J by 7 bases; unmatched bases: 6. Looked up from germline, CDR1 is SGHAT and CDR2 is FQNNGV. The CDR3 length is 14 residues.

This sequence joins TRBV5-4 and TRBJ1-6; D gene unclear. V was pared by 2 bases and J by 2 bases, with 11 bases between. Germline V CDR1 and CDR2: SGHNT, YYREEE (reference sequence). This CDR3 has 16 residues. CDR3 sequence (DNA): TGTGCCAGCAGCTTTGGAGGGAGCACCTATAATTCACCCCTCCACTTT. It yields the protein CASSFGGSTYNSPLHF. Full variable domain (remainder filled in from reference TRBV5-4 and TRBJ1-6): ETGVTQSPTHLIKTRGQQVTLRCSSQSGHNTVSWYQQALGQGPQFIFQYYREEENGRGNFPPRFSGLQFPNYSSELNVNALELDDSALYLCASSFGGSTYNSPLHFGNGTRLTVT.

The chain is built from TRBV29-1 and TRBJ2-7, with 8 bases aligning to TRBD1. Germline CDR1 and CDR2: SQVTM and ANQGSEA. The CDR3 totals 13 residues. After removal of 4 bases from V and 4 bases from J, the junction contained 6 bases not matched to a gene. CDR3 sequence (DNA): TGCAGCGTTGTCCGGGACAGGACATACGAGCAGTACTTC. This gives the protein CSVVRDRTYEQYF.

This clone was recorded a few times. J is TRBJ1-1 and V is TRBV21-1. TRBV21-1 is classified as a pseudogene. CDR3 length: 16 residues. CDR3 DNA: TGTGCCAGCAGCAAACCCAGTGCAGAGGTGAACACTGAAGCTTTCTTT. Protein: CASSKPSAEVNTEAFF.

This sequence joins TRBV3-1 (or the pseudogene TRBV3-2) and TRBJ1-1; TRBD1 aligns across 9 bases. The CDR3 consists of 15 residues. Germline CDR1 reads LGHDT; CDR2 reads YNNKEL (reference sequence). V lost 4 bases to trimming and J lost 5 bases; unmatched junction nucleotides: 8. CDR3: CASSPQQGARTEAFF. CDR3 in DNA: TGTGCCAGCAGCCCACAACAGGGGGCGCGAACTGAAGCTTTCTTT.

The chain is built from TRBV30 and TRBJ2-7; TRBD2 matches at 15 bases. Germline-derived CDR1 and CDR2 are GTSNPN and SVGIG (reference sequence). The CDR3 spans 16 residues. With 0 bases clipped from V and 6 bases from J, the junction kept 6 bases outside the gene matches. CDR3 in amino acids: CAWSVGLAGGQVEQYF. CDR3 DNA: TGTGCCTGGAGTGTAGGACTAGCGGGGGGGCAAGTCGAGCAGTACTTC.

The chain couples TRBV29-1 to TRBJ1-2; 8 bases fit TRBD1. Germline values: CDR1 SQVTM, CDR2 ANQGSEA. V gave up 4 bases and J gave up 4 bases; unmatched junction bases: 8. The CDR3 has 14 residues. CDR3 sequence reads: CSVGNRGKIYGYTF. CDR3 nucleotide sequence: TGCAGCGTTGGAAACAGGGGGAAAATCTATGGCTACACCTTC.

The chain couples TRBV19 to TRBJ1-1; D not resolved. V lost 1 base and J 0 bases, leaving 6 bases between the germline ends. Germline V lookup: CDR1 LNHDA, CDR2 SQIVND (reference sequence). There are 14 residues in the CDR3. For the CDR3, the DNA is TGTGCCAGTAGTATAGCACAACTGAACACTGAAGCTTTCTTT. Its protein product is CASSIAQLNTEAFF.

The chain couples TRBV24-1 to TRBJ2-7; 11 bases are a match to TRBD1. Trimming removed 4 bases from V and 3 bases from J; junction bases left unmatched: 4. From germline, CDR1 is KGHDR and CDR2 SFDVKD. The CDR3 contains 15 residues. The CDR3 sequence: CATSEGGTGGYEQYF. In nucleotides, the CDR3 is TGTGCCACCAGTGAAGGGGGGACAGGGGGCTACGAGCAGTACTTC.

The chain couples TRBV2 to TRBJ2-3, with TRBD1 matching over 8 bases. The CDR3 loop spans 15 amino acids. From germline, CDR1 is SNHLY and CDR2 FYNNEI. With V trimmed by 7 bases and J by 1 base, 7 bases remained unmatched. DNA for the CDR3: TGTGCCAGCATTCCCGACAGGGGTGGCACAGATACGCAGTATTTT. Translation: CASIPDRGGTDTQYF.

For the CDR3, the DNA is TGCAGCGGAACGGACAGGGAGGTAACCGGGGAGCTGTTTTTT. Encoded protein: CSGTDREVTGELFF. The V call is TRBV29-1, the J call TRBJ2-2, with 8 positions matching TRBD1. CDR1 and CDR2 (germline): SQVTM, ANQGSEA. The J segment lost 5 bases and the V segment lost 7 bases, leaving 9 bases of the junction unmatched. The CDR3 runs to 14 residues.

The chain employs TRBV9 and TRBJ1-4; D remains ambiguous. Trimming pared 0 bases from V and 3 bases from J, leaving 6 bases between. The CDR3 is made up of 14 amino acids. The V gene's germline CDR1 is SGDLS and CDR2 YYNGEE. DNA of the CDR3: TGTGCCAGCAGCGTAGAGCGGGCTAATGAAAAACTGTTTTTT. Its translation: CASSVERANEKLFF.

This clone was detected only once. This chain uses TRBV30 with TRBJ1-5; unclear D gene. CDR3 length: 14 residues. Per the germline V gene, CDR1 is GTSNPN and CDR2 is SVGIG (reference sequence). V lost 0 bases and J 2 bases, leaving 8 bases between the germline ends. The CDR3 is CAWSVLTGNQPQHF. CDR3 nucleotide sequence: TGTGCCTGGAGTGTACTCACAGGCAATCAGCCCCAGCATTTT.

The chain carries TRBV11-2 and TRBJ1-4; maybe TRBD1 (6 bases). The CDR3 consists of 15 residues. CDR1 and CDR2 from the germline V gene are SGHAT and FQNNGV. The ends were cut back, 5 bases at V and 4 bases at J, with 14 bases in the middle. CDR3 sequence: CASSPSGGLNEKLFF. The DNA for the CDR3 is TGTGCCAGCAGCCCTTCGGGGGGCCTTAATGAAAAACTGTTTTTT.